A selection of T cell receptor beta chains follows, all from one sample in a study of T-cell memory formation after mild COVID-19. TCRdb reprocessed the 5' RACE reads with MiXCR, giving one entry per CDR3 protein. Of 410,000 or so distinct CDR3 sequences detected, more than 20% appear once; the ten largest clones hold 13%. The source material was PBMCs or a T cell subset sorted from them (not recorded which). The origin of the receptors is an adult woman who had mild COVID-19 (a few samples of this study predate the infection). Cell type and time point are not known. CDR3s include the opening cysteine and the closing phenylalanine or tryptophan. The D gene is left open where the match is weak. Not all rows give a size; the values are once, few, many and, for expanded clones, a class.

V gene: TRBV6-5
J gene: TRBJ1-2
D gene: -
clone size: few
CDR3 DNA: TGTGCCAGCAGTTACTCTGGCTTACAGGGTAGTATTTATGGCTACACCTTC
CDR3 protein: CASSYSGLQGSIYGYTF

V gene: TRBV12-3/TRBV12-4
J gene: TRBJ2-7
D gene: TRBD1
clone size: -
CDR3 DNA: TGTGCCAGCAGGGAAACACGGGACAGGAGCTACGAGCAGTACTTC
CDR3 protein: CASRETRDRSYEQYF

V gene: TRBV27
J gene: TRBJ2-1
D gene: TRBD1
clone size: -
CDR3 DNA: TGTGCCAGCAGTTCCCTGGACAGGGGGCTAAAGAACAATGAGCAGTTCTTC
CDR3 protein: CASSSLDRGLKNNEQFF

V gene: TRBV20-1
J gene: TRBJ1-2
D gene: TRBD1
clone size: few
CDR3 DNA: TGCAGTGCGGTCCCAGCGGGACAGGGCTGGGGCTACACCTTC
CDR3 protein: CSAVPAGQGWGYTF

V gene: TRBV5-1
J gene: TRBJ2-2
D gene: TRBD1
clone size: few
CDR3 DNA: TGCGCCAGCAGCCCCCAGGGACAGGGGGCGCTTTGGCGGGAGCTGTTTTTT
CDR3 protein: CASSPQGQGALWRELFF

V gene: TRBV2
J gene: TRBJ1-2
D gene: TRBD1
clone size: -
CDR3 DNA: TGTGCCGGGGGACAGGGGGGCCCGTATGGCTACACCTTC
CDR3 protein: CAGGQGGPYGYTF

V gene: TRBV12-3/TRBV12-4
J gene: TRBJ1-6
D gene: -
clone size: few
CDR3 DNA: TGTGCCAGCAGTTCCGGGACTAACTATAATTCACCCCTCCACTTT
CDR3 protein: CASSSGTNYNSPLHF

V gene: TRBV12-5
J gene: TRBJ2-2
D gene: TRBD2
clone size: -
CDR3 DNA: TGTGCTAGTGGTTTGGTACTGGTGGGAGGGTACACCGGGGAGCTGTTTTTT
CDR3 protein: CASGLVLVGGYTGELFF

V gene: TRBV12-3/TRBV12-4
J gene: TRBJ1-6
D gene: -
clone size: -
CDR3 DNA: TGTGCCAGCAGCCACAGTTATTCACCCCTCCACTTT
CDR3 protein: CASSHSYSPLHF

V gene: TRBV4-2
J gene: TRBJ1-5
D gene: TRBD1
clone size: few
CDR3 DNA: TGTGCCAGCAGCCAAGATGTAGGGACAGCCGTGGCCCCCCAGCATTTT
CDR3 protein: CASSQDVGTAVAPQHF

V gene: TRBV5-1
J gene: TRBJ2-1
D gene: TRBD2
clone size: few
CDR3 DNA: TGCGCCAGCAGAGGGCTAGCGGGAGATGGGGCCCGCAATGAGCAGTTCTTC
CDR3 protein: CASRGLAGDGARNEQFF

V gene: TRBV12-3/TRBV12-4
J gene: TRBJ2-2
D gene: -
clone size: -
CDR3 DNA: TGTGCCAGCAGTTTACTGGGTGGCGGGGAGCTGTTTTTT
CDR3 protein: CASSLLGGGELFF

V gene: TRBV7-9
J gene: TRBJ1-1
D gene: -
clone size: -
CDR3 DNA: TGTGCCAGCAGCATCCCCGGGACCGTCACTGAAGCTTTCTTT
CDR3 protein: CASSIPGTVTEAFF